The next 2 T cell receptor beta chains were all read from a single sample in a study of T cell responses to AZD1222 COVID-19 vaccine. Data came from immunoSEQ multiplex PCR; TCRdb stores just in-frame clones and leaves some out. This table has approximately 150,000 clones, just over 90% appearing once. Sequences were derived from peripheral blood, sampled 28 days after the second AZD1222 dose. All receptors derive from an adult who received the AZD1222 COVID-19 vaccine.

This sequence joins TRBV6-2 or TRBV6-3 and TRBJ1-4; unclear D gene. This CDR3 is 15 amino acids long. Germline V gene data show CDR1 as MNHEY and CDR2 as SVGEGT. V was pared by 0 bases and J by 2 bases, with 7 bases between. Here the CDR3 DNA reads TGTGCCAGCAGTTACTCGACGTTGACTAATGAAAAACTGTTTTTT. Translating gives CASSYSTLTNEKLFF.

As for this clone: This CDR3 is also generated by other DNA sequences in the sample. CDR3 sequence reads: CASSPRETQYF. The CDR3 nucleotides read TGTGCCAGCAGCCCGCGAGAGACCCAGTACTTC. The genes are TRBV12-3 or TRBV12-4 and TRBJ2-5, with no clear D. The CDR3 covers 11 residues. Trimming cost V 6 bases and J 4 bases, with 6 bases left between them.